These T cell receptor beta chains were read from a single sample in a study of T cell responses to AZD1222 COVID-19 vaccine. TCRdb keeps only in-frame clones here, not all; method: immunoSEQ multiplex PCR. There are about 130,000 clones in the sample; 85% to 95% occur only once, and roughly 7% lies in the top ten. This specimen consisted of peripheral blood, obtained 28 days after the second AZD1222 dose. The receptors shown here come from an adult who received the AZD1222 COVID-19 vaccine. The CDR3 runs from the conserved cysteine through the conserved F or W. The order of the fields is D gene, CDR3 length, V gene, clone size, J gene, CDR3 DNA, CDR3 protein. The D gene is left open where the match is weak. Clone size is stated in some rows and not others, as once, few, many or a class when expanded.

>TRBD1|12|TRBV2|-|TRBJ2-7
TGTGCCAGGGGGACAGGGTTTGGCGAGCAGTACTTC
CARGTGFGEQYF
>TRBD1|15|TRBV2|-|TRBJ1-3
TGTGCCAGCAGACGACAGGGGGCGGCTGGAAACACCATATATTTT
CASRRQGAAGNTIYF
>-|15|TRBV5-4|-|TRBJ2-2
TGTGCCAGCAGCTTGCGGGGGGCAGGGACCGGGGAGCTGTTTTTT
CASSLRGAGTGELFF
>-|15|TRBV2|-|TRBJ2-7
TGTGCCAGCAGTCCGAGGGACATTATATCCTACGAGCAGTACTTC
CASSPRDIISYEQYF
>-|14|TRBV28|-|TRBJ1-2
TGTGCCAGCAGTTCTAACATAAGGGACTATGGCTACACCTTC
CASSSNIRDYGYTF
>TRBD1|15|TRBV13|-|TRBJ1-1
TGTGCCAGCAGCCCCGGGACAGGGGGGAACACTGAAGCTTTCTTT
CASSPGTGGNTEAFF
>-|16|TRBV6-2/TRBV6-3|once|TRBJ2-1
TGTGCCAGCAGCTCTTCAGGGAATAGGGCCTACAATGAGCAGTTCTTC
CASSSSGNRAYNEQFF
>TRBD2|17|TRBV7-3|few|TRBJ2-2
TGTGCCAGCAGCCGAGCTGCAGCGGGGGCTAACACCGGGGAGCTGTTTTTT
CASSRAAAGANTGELFF
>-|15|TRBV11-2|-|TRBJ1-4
TGTGCCAGCAGCCAAGTGGGGGCTCCTAATGAAAAACTGTTTTTT
CASSQVGAPNEKLFF
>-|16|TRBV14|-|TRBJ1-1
TGTGCCAGCAGCCCCCCCGGGACTGCTATGAACACTGAAGCTTTCTTT
CASSPPGTAMNTEAFF
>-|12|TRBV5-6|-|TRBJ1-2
TGTGCCAGCAGCTTGTTTGGGAATGGCTACACCTTC
CASSLFGNGYTF
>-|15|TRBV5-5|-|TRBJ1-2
TGTGCCAGCAGCTTGTATCAGGGACTTAACTATGGCTACACCTTC
CASSLYQGLNYGYTF
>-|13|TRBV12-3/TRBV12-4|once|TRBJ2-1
TGTGCCAGCATGGAGAGCTCCTACAATGAGCAGTTCTTC
CASMESSYNEQFF
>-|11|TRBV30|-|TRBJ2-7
TGTGCCTGGATTGAAGGGTGGGAGCAGTACTTC
CAWIEGWEQYF
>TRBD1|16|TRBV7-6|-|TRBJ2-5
TGTGCCAGCAGCTTATTTTCATACAGGGGCCAAGAGACCCAGTACTTC
CASSLFSYRGQETQYF
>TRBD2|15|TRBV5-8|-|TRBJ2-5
TGTGCCAGCAGCCCAGGACTAGCCGCGGCGGAGACCCAGTACTTC
CASSPGLAAAETQYF
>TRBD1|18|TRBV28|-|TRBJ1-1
TGTGCCAGCAGTTTTCGGACAGGGCAAAGAATTTGGATCACTGAAGCTTTCTTT
CASSFRTGQRIWITEAFF
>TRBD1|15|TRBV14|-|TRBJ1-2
TGTGCCAGCAGCCCAACCCCCCGGGACAGATATGGCTACACCTTC
CASSPTPRDRYGYTF
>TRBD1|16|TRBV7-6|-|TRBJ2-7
TGTGCCAGCAGCTCACGGGAAGACAGGGGAGGACACGAGCAGTACTTC
CASSSREDRGGHEQYF
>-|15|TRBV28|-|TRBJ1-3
TGTGCCAGCAGTTTAGGAGGATATGTCACGAACACCATATATTTT
CASSLGGYVTNTIYF
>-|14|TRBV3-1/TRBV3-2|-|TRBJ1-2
TGTGCCAGCAGCCCACGGGGGAACGTGAATGGCTACACCTTC
CASSPRGNVNGYTF
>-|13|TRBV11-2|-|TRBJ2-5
TGTGCCAGCAATGGACCGTACCAAGAGACCCAGTACTTC
CASNGPYQETQYF
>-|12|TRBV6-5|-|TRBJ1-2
TGTGCCAGCATATCACCGGCGCGTGGCTACACCTTC
CASISPARGYTF
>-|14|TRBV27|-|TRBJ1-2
TGTGCCAGCAGATCTAACCGGGTCACCTATGGCTACACCTTC
CASRSNRVTYGYTF
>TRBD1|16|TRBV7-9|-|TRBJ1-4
TGTGCCAGCAGCCTAGGGGAACAGGGGCCTACGAATAGACTGTTTTTT
CASSLGEQGPTNRLFF
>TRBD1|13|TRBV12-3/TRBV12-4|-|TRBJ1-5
TGTGCCAGCAGTCGGACAGGGTCTCAGCCCCAGCATTTT
CASSRTGSQPQHF
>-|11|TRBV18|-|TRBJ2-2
TGTGCCAGCTCATCCACCGGGGAGCTGTTTTTT
CASSSTGELFF
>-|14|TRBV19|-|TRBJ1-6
TGTGCCAGTTGGGGACGCTCCTGGAATTCACCCCTCCACTTT
CASWGRSWNSPLHF
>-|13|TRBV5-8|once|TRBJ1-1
TGTGCCAGCAGCTTGGTGCCGAACACTGAAGCTTTCTTT
CASSLVPNTEAFF
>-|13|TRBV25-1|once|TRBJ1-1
TGTGCCAGCGCATCCCCGGGACAAACGGGAACTTTCTTT
CASASPGQTGTFF
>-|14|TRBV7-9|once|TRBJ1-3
TGTGCCAGCAGCCTGCACAGCTCTGGAAACACCATATATTTT
CASSLHSSGNTIYF
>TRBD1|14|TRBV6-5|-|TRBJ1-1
TGTGCCAGCAGCTGGACAGGGAGGAACACTGAAGCTTTCTTT
CASSWTGRNTEAFF
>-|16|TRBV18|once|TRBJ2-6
TGTGCCAGCTCACCCCGACAGTCCTCTGGGGCCAACGTCCTGACTTTC
CASSPRQSSGANVLTF
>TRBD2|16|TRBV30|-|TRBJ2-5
TGTGCCTGGAGTGTATCTAGCGGGGGGTACCAAGAGACCCAGTACTTC
CAWSVSSGGYQETQYF
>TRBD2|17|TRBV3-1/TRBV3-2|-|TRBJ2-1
TGTGCCAGCAGCCAAGATATAGCGGGGGGGCTGGTCTATGAGCAGTTCTTC
CASSQDIAGGLVYEQFF
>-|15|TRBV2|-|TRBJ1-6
TGTGCCAGCAGTGCACAGGTGCCCGTGGATTCACCCCTCCACTTT
CASSAQVPVDSPLHF
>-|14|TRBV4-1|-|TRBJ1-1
TGCGCCAGCAGCCAGACCGGGGGGATCACTGAAGCTTTCTTT
CASSQTGGITEAFF
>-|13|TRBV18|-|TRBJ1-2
TGTGCCAGCTCACCACGGGGGGAGGATGGCTACACCTTC
CASSPRGEDGYTF
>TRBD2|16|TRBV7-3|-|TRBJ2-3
TGTGCCAGCAGCTTGGGACTAGCTGGAGCTTCCGATACGCAGTATTTT
CASSLGLAGASDTQYF
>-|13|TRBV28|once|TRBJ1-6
TGTGCCAGCAGTTTCCGGGGGCGATCACCCCTCCACTTT
CASSFRGRSPLHF
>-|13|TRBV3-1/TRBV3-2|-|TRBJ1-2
TGTGCCAGCAGCCTGGACAGCTCCTATGGCTACACCTTC
CASSLDSSYGYTF
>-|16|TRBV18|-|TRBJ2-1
TGTGCCAGCTCACCACCGGCGGGGCGGGCCTACAATGAGCAGTTCTTC
CASSPPAGRAYNEQFF
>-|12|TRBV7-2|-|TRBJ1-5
TGTGCCAGCAGCTTAGGGGGTCAGCCCCAGCATTTT
CASSLGGQPQHF
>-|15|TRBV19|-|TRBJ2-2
TGTGCCAGTAGCCCTTCCAGGGGAGGAACCGGGGAGCTGTTTTTT
CASSPSRGGTGELFF
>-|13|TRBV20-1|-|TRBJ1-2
TGCAGTGCTAGTCAGGCTGTTAACTATGGCTACACCTTC
CSASQAVNYGYTF
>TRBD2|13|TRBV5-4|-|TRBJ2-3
TGTGCCAGCCGCGGGGGGGCCAGGGATACGCAGTATTTT
CASRGGARDTQYF
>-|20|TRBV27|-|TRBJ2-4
TGTGCCAGCAGGCGCTGGGGGGGGTCGGGGGGCTCGCTAGCCAAAAACATTCAGTACTTC
CASRRWGGSGGSLAKNIQYF
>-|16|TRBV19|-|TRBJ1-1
TGTGCCAGTAGCCTCCGATTAGGCACGGGGAACACTGAAGCTTTCTTT
CASSLRLGTGNTEAFF